This passage covers 25 T cell receptor beta chains from one sample sequenced in a study of blood T cell repertoires in COVID-19. Produced via immunoSEQ multiplex PCR; TCRdb's table is partial and in-frame only. The sample lists about 150,000 clones; about 80% were seen once. Sequenced: peripheral blood. The receptors stem from a man aged 65 to 79 with acute or convalescent COVID-19.

The V and J genes are TRBV19 and TRBJ1-3, with D possibly being TRBD1 (5 bases). This CDR3 is 19 amino acids long. Trimming stripped 8 bases from V and 0 bases from J, with 26 bases between. CDR1 is LNHDA and CDR2 is SQIVND in the germline V gene (reference sequence). The CDR3 protein is CASGLSTPYQTDSGNTIYF. The DNA for the CDR3 is TGTGCCAGTGGACTAAGTACTCCGTATCAGACAGACTCTGGAAACACCATATATTTT.

This clone was recorded once. V usage is TRBV5-5 and J usage is TRBJ2-7, with TRBD1 as a possible D gene (5 bases). From germline, CDR1 is SGHKS and CDR2 YYEKEE (reference sequence). V lost 1 base and J lost 3, with 11 bases in between. The CDR3 is 14 amino acids. This CDR3 reads CASSLFAGIYEQYF. DNA for the CDR3: TGTGCCAGCAGCTTGTTCGCAGGGATCTACGAGCAGTACTTC.

This clone has just one count. CDR3 in DNA: TGTGCCAGCAGCACCCCGATAGGGGGCGAGCAGTACTTC. It is translated as CASSTPIGGEQYF. This chain joins TRBV6-5 and TRBJ2-7; D might be TRBD1 (6 bases). Germline loops: CDR1 MNHEY, CDR2 SVGAGI. The V end was cut by 6 bases, the J end by 6 bases, with 15 bases between. The CDR3 is 13 residues long.

On this clone: Germline and junction disagree at one end, which may indicate a read error. The V call is TRBV15, the J call TRBJ1-6, with 7 nucleotides matching TRBD1. This CDR3 is built from 17 residues. Germline assignment: CDR1 LNHNV and CDR2 YYDKDF (reference sequence). The CDR3 DNA follows: TGTGCCACCAGGAGAGGGGGCACCAGCTCCTATAATTCACCCCTCCACTTT. This encodes CATRRGGTSSYNSPLHF.

V usage is TRBV2 and J usage is TRBJ2-1, with TRBD2 matching 7 bases. V shed 6 bases, J shed 6 bases, and the junction held 8 bases outside the gene matches. This CDR3 comprises 14 residues. CDR1 is SNHLY, CDR2 FYNNEI, per germline. The CDR3 region has the DNA TGTGCCAGCAGCCAGGGACTACAATCCAATGAGCAGTTCTTC. Its translation is CASSQGLQSNEQFF.

V is TRBV7-9 and J is TRBJ2-1; D remains ambiguous. CDR3 length: 12 amino acids. CDR1 and CDR2 (germline): SEHNR, FQNEAQ (reference sequence). With 1 base removed from V and 10 bases from J, the gap between germline ends came to 8 bases. The CDR3 sequence: CASSLDPGEQFF. The CDR3 bases are TGTGCCAGCAGCTTAGACCCAGGAGAGCAGTTCTTC.

This clone was detected once. The genes are TRBV7-3 and TRBJ2-2; weak D call: TRBD2 (6 bases). The CDR3 covers 16 residues. The germline V gene encodes CDR1 SGHTA and CDR2 FQGTGA. Between the trimmed V and J ends, which lost 3 bases and 6 bases, there was a span of 17 bases. The chain's CDR3 is CASSLLAGTEAGELFF. The DNA for the CDR3 is TGTGCCAGCAGCTTGTTAGCAGGGACTGAGGCCGGGGAGCTGTTTTTT.

The V call is TRBV11-2, the J call TRBJ1-1; D is undetermined. CDR3 length: 11 amino acids. The germline V gene has CDR1 SGHAT and CDR2 FQNNGV. V gave up 6 bases and J gave up 3 bases, with 5 bases separating them. CDR3 sequence: CASRRDTEAFF. Here the CDR3 DNA reads TGTGCCAGCAGGCGGGACACTGAAGCTTTCTTT.

This clone was seen a handful of times. The chain links TRBV19 to TRBJ1-2; 7 nucleotides match TRBD1. V shed 5 bases, J shed 3 bases, and the junction held 12 bases outside the gene matches. This CDR3 comprises 16 residues. CDR1 is LNHDA and CDR2 is SQIVND in the germline V gene (reference sequence). CDR3: CASSGPRRDSHYGYTF. The CDR3 DNA reads TGTGCCAGTAGTGGCCCAAGGAGGGACAGTCACTATGGCTACACCTTC. The full variable domain, its missing parts supplied by reference TRBV19 and TRBJ1-2, is DGGITQSPKYLFRKEGQNVTLSCEQNLNHDAMYWYRQDPGQGLRLIYYSQIVNDFQKGDIAEGYSVSREKKESFPLTVTSAQKNPTAFYLCASSGPRRDSHYGYTFGSGTRLTVV.

The table lists this clone with a few counts. The J gene is TRBJ2-7, the V gene TRBV28, with D possibly being TRBD1 (6 bases). From germline, CDR1 is MDHEN and CDR2 SYDVKM. This CDR3 has 14 residues. V dropped 5 bases and J dropped 2 bases, with 13 bases sitting between them. CDR3: CASSPLDSTYEQYF. CDR3 DNA sequence: TGTGCCAGCAGTCCGTTGGACAGCACCTACGAGCAGTACTTC.

The chain joins TRBV28 to TRBJ1-1, with D maybe TRBD1 (5 bases). V lost 2 bases, J lost 6 bases, and 19 bases lay in between. The CDR3 has 16 amino acids. The V gene's germline CDR1 is MDHEN and CDR2 SYDVKM. CDR3 protein: CASSLTAGDRRAEAFF. For the CDR3, the DNA is TGTGCCAGCAGTTTAACGGCGGGGGACCGTAGGGCTGAAGCTTTCTTT.

V usage is TRBV7-9 and J usage is TRBJ2-5; perhaps TRBD1 as D (7 bases). The CDR3 extends over 15 amino acids. The germline gives CDR1 SEHNR, CDR2 FQNEAQ (reference sequence). V was trimmed by 5 bases and J by 5 bases, leaving 18 bases between them. The CDR3 is CASSPGGNPRETQYF. Written as DNA, the CDR3 is TGTGCCAGCAGCCCAGGGGGGAATCCCCGGGAGACCCAGTACTTC. The variable domain in full, with the rest retrieved from reference TRBV7-9 and TRBJ2-5, is DTGVSQNPRHKITKRGQNVTFRCDPISEHNRLYWYRQTLGQGPEFLTYFQNEAQLEKSRLLSDRFSAERPKGSFSTLEIQRTEQGDSAMYLCASSPGGNPRETQYFGPGTRLLVL.

This clone was picked up a small number of times. The rearrangement links TRBV7-6 to TRBJ2-1; 12 bases align to TRBD2. The ends lost 5 bases at V and 7 bases at J; junction bases unmatched: 9. In germline, CDR1 is SGHVS, CDR2 FNYEAQ. The CDR3 is 16 amino acids. The CDR3 spells CASSNRLAGVENEQFF. For the CDR3, the DNA is TGTGCCAGCAGCAACCGACTAGCGGGAGTCGAAAATGAGCAGTTCTTC.

The chain uses TRBV5-1 and TRBJ1-6, with a possible D match to TRBD1 (6 bases). Trimming took off 8 bases at V and 5 bases at J, with 17 bases between the two ends. This CDR3 has 15 residues. Per germline, CDR1 SGHRS and CDR2 YFSETQ. CDR3 loop: CASRNDRSHNSPLHF. CDR3 sequence (DNA): TGCGCCAGTAGAAACGACAGGAGCCATAATTCACCCCTCCACTTT.

The chain is built from TRBV6-6 and TRBJ1-6; tentative D call: TRBD1 (6 bases). The V end was cut by 5 bases, the J end by 10 bases, with 15 bases between. The CDR3 has 14 amino acids. Per the germline V gene, CDR1 is MNHNY and CDR2 is SVGAGI (reference sequence). CDR3 sequence (DNA): TGTGCCAGCAGTCCCGGGGCAGGGGAATCACCCCTCCACTTT. Translation: CASSPGAGESPLHF.

Only a few counts were recorded for this clone. The rearrangement links TRBV28 to TRBJ1-2, with a possible D match to TRBD1 (6 bases). V lost 6 bases and J 2 bases, leaving 19 bases between the germline ends. The CDR3 is 16 amino acids. Germline V gene data show CDR1 as MDHEN and CDR2 as SYDVKM. This chain's CDR3 is CASRTRYREPNYGYTF. The CDR3 DNA reads TGTGCCAGCAGGACCCGGTACAGGGAACCGAACTATGGCTACACCTTC.

In this sample, this clone turned up once. This chain joins TRBV7-9 and TRBJ1-5; the match to TRBD1 covers 7 bases. The CDR3 is 15 amino acids. J gave up 6 bases and V 2 bases, and 7 bases lay outside the gene matches. Germline V gives CDR1 SEHNR, CDR2 FQNEAQ (reference sequence). The CDR3 sequence is CASSLKGGEGQPQHF. The CDR3 nucleotides are TGTGCCAGCAGCTTAAAAGGGGGCGAGGGTCAGCCCCAGCATTTT.

The V gene is TRBV27, the J gene TRBJ2-3, with TRBD2 identical over 13 bases. The germline CDR1 and CDR2 sequences are MNHEY and SMNVEV (reference sequence). The V gene end was trimmed by 5 bases and the J gene end by 2 bases; junction bases not matched to a gene: 7. There are 17 residues in the CDR3. CDR3 loop: CASSKGLAGDYTDTQYF. As DNA, the CDR3 is TGTGCCAGCAGTAAAGGACTAGCGGGGGACTACACAGATACGCAGTATTTT.

V usage is TRBV28 and J usage is TRBJ1-4, with 8 bases lining up with TRBD1. This CDR3 region has 14 residues. The V segment lost 6 bases and the J segment 3 bases; nucleotides outside the gene matches: 3. Germline values: CDR1 MDHEN, CDR2 SYDVKM. The CDR3 is CASSSTGANEKLFF. CDR3 nucleotides: TGTGCCAGCAGCTCGACAGGGGCTAATGAAAAACTGTTTTTT. The full variable domain, rest sourced from reference TRBV28 and TRBJ1-4, is DVKVTQSSRYLVKRTGEKVFLECVQDMDHENMFWYRQDPGLGLRLIYFSYDVKMKEKGDIPEGYSVSREKKERFSLILESASTNQTSMYLCASSSTGANEKLFFGSGTQLSVL.

The chain couples TRBV19 to TRBJ1-5, with 9 positions matching TRBD1. Per germline, CDR1 LNHDA and CDR2 SQIVND (reference sequence). With V trimmed by 5 bases and J by 10 bases, 6 bases remained unmatched. CDR3 size: 13 residues. The CDR3 bases are TGTGCCAGTAGTCCGACAGGGGGTTCACCCCAGCATTTT. Its translation: CASSPTGGSPQHF.

This sequence joins TRBV28 and TRBJ1-5, with 10 bases that match TRBD1. The germline CDR1 and CDR2 sequences are MDHEN and SYDVKM. V dropped 7 bases and J dropped 7; count of bases not matched to a gene: 10. This CDR3 is 15 amino acids long. In nucleotides, the CDR3 is TGTGCCAGCAACCTGCTTGGGACAGGGGAACAGCCCCAGCATTTT. The encoded protein is CASNLLGTGEQPQHF.

The chain has TRBV6-5 and TRBJ1-1, with TRBD1 matching 7 bases. Losses at the gene ends were 5 bases for V and 4 bases for J; bases not matched to a gene: 4. The germline CDR1 and CDR2 sequences are MNHEY and SVGAGI. The CDR3 is 13 residues long. The CDR3 region is CASSNSGGTEAFF. Written as DNA, the CDR3 is TGTGCCAGCAGTAATTCAGGGGGCACTGAAGCTTTCTTT.

The chain carries TRBV11-2 and TRBJ1-1; D is unresolved. Germline CDR1 SGHAT, CDR2 FQNNGV. This CDR3 has 13 residues. V was trimmed by 6 bases and J by 6 bases, leaving 14 bases between them. The CDR3 protein is CASSTRVVAEAFF. CDR3 DNA: TGTGCCAGCAGTACTAGGGTGGTTGCTGAAGCTTTCTTT.

The rearrangement joins TRBV6-5 to TRBJ2-3; possibly TRBD1 for D (5 bases). Per the germline V gene, CDR1 is MNHEY and CDR2 is SVGAGI. The V and J ends lost 3 bases and 1 base respectively, with 14 bases between them. The CDR3 length is 16 residues. The CDR3 DNA follows: TGTGCCAGCAGTTATCGTGGGGCCGTGGGCACAGATACGCAGTATTTT. Protein: CASSYRGAVGTDTQYF.

The V call is TRBV28, the J call TRBJ2-1; 8 bases line up with TRBD2. CDR1 MDHEN and CDR2 SYDVKM come from the germline V gene. This CDR3 has 16 amino acids. With V trimmed by 6 bases and J by 7 bases, 14 bases remained unmatched. The CDR3 region is CASRRRTSPPLNEQFF. The CDR3 bases are TGTGCCAGCAGACGAAGGACTAGCCCTCCCTTAAATGAGCAGTTCTTC. Drawing the rest from reference TRBV28 and TRBJ2-1, the complete variable domain is DVKVTQSSRYLVKRTGEKVFLECVQDMDHENMFWYRQDPGLGLRLIYFSYDVKMKEKGDIPEGYSVSREKKERFSLILESASTNQTSMYLCASRRRTSPPLNEQFFGPGTRLTVL.